This T cell receptor beta chain stems from a study of blood T cell repertoires in COVID-19. Overall study context: COVID-19 samples, acute and convalescent, were from the United States, Italy and Spain.

TCRdb keeps only in-frame clones here, not all; method: immunoSEQ multiplex PCR. The sample records around 300,000 clones, under 90% being singletons. V lost 4 bases and J lost 5, with 3 bases in between. The CDR3 consists of 11 residues. The germline CDR1 and CDR2 sequences are SGHRS and YFSETQ. This clone was seen once. This TCR was sampled from a man aged 50-59 years with acute or convalescent COVID-19. The chain uses TRBV5-1 and TRBJ2-2; D is undetermined. The sequenced sample was peripheral blood. The CDR3 protein is CASSITGELFF. The CDR3, as DNA: TGCGCCAGCAGCATAACCGGGGAGCTGTTTTTT. Using reference TRBV5-1 and TRBJ2-2 for the parts outside the CDR3, the full variable domain is KAGVTQTPRYLIKTRGQQVTLSCSPISGHRSVSWYQQTPGQGLQFLFEYFSETQRNKGNFPGRFSGRQFSNSRSEMNVSTLELGDSALYLCASSITGELFFGEGSRLTVL.